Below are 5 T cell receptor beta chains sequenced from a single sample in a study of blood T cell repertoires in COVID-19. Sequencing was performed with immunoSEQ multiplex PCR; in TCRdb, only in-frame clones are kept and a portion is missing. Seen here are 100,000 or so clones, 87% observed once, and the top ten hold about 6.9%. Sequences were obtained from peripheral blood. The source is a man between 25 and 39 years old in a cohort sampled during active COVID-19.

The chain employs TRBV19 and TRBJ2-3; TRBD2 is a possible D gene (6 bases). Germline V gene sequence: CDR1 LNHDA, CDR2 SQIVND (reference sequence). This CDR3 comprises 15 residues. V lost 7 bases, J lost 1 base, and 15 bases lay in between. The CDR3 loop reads CASTHPSDRTDTQYF. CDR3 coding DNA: TGTGCCAGTACCCACCCTAGCGATCGCACAGATACGCAGTATTTT. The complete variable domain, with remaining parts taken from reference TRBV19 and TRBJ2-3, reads DGGITQSPKYLFRKEGQNVTLSCEQNLNHDAMYWYRQDPGQGLRLIYYSQIVNDFQKGDIAEGYSVSREKKESFPLTVTSAQKNPTAFYLCASTHPSDRTDTQYFGPGTRLTVL.

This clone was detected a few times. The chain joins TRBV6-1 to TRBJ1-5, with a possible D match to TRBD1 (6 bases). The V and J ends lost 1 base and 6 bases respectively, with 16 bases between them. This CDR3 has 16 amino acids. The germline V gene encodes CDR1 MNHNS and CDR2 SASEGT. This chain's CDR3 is CASSEGGTGLGQPQHF. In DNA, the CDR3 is TGTGCCAGCAGTGAAGGGGGTACAGGGCTAGGTCAGCCCCAGCATTTT.

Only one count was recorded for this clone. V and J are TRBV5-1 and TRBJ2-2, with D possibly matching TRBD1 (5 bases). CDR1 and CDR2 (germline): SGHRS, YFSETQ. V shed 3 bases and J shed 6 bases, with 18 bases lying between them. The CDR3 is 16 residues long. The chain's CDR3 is CASSSRQQGGPGELFF. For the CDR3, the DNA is TGCGCCAGCAGCTCGCGGCAGCAGGGTGGCCCCGGGGAGCTGTTTTTT.

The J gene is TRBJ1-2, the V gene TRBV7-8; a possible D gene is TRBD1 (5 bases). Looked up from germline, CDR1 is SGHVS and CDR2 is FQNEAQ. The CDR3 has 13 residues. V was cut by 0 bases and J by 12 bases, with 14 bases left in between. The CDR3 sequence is CASSLAQGTVNTF. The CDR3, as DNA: TGTGCCAGCAGCTTAGCCCAGGGTACCGTGAACACCTTC. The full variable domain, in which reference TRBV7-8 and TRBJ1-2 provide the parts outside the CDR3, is GAGVSQSPRYKVAKRGQDVALRCDPISGHVSLFWYQQALGQGPEFLTYFQNEAQLDKSGLPSDRFFAERPEGSVSTLKIQRTQQEDSAVYLCASSLAQGTVNTFGSGTRLTVV.

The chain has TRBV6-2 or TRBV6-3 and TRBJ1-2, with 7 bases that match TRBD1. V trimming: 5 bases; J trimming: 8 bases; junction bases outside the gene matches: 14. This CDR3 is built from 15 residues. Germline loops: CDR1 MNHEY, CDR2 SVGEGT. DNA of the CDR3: TGTGCCAGCAGTCCGGACAGGCCTCTCGACTGGGGCTACACCTTC. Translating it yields CASSPDRPLDWGYTF.